A selection of T cell receptor beta chains follows, all from one sample in a study of blood T cell repertoires in COVID-19. Assay: immunoSEQ multiplex PCR; the TCRdb copy retains only in-frame clones and omits some. The table has 150,000 to 200,000 clones, roughly 84% seen once. The sample consisted of peripheral blood. Source of these receptors: a human donor with acute or convalescent COVID-19. The donor label of this sample is uncertain. Each CDR3 is given with its conserved first and last residue. A D gene is named only where the DNA matches it firmly. Clone size, where shown, is once, few, many, or a class for clones that have expanded.

>TRBV20-1|NA|TRBJ1-6|few
TGCAGTGCTAGTCCCTTGGGGGGATCGGGTAATTCACCCCTCCACTTT
CSASPLGGSGNSPLHF
>TRBV5-1|TRBD1|TRBJ1-2|NA
TGCGCCAGCAGCCCCTGGACAGGGGGGTATGGCTACACCTTC
CASSPWTGGYGYTF
>TRBV3-1/TRBV3-2|TRBD1|TRBJ2-1|NA
TGTGCCAGCAGCCACACTGGACAGGTTGTGAATGAGCAGTTCTTC
CASSHTGQVVNEQFF
>TRBV6-5|NA|TRBJ2-3|NA
TGTGCCAGCAGCTATAATAGAGGCACAGATACGCAGTATTTT
CASSYNRGTDTQYF
>TRBV7-9|NA|TRBJ2-2|NA
TGTGCCAGCAGCCCTCTGGGCAGGGCTGGCGGGGAGCTGTTTTTT
CASSPLGRAGGELFF
>TRBV25-1|TRBD1|TRBJ1-2|NA
TGTGCCAGCAGTGTGACAGGGGGTCACTATGGCTACACCTTC
CASSVTGGHYGYTF
>TRBV7-2|TRBD1|TRBJ1-2|NA
TGTGCCAGCAGCAGCGACAGGGTCCGGGGCTACACCTTC
CASSSDRVRGYTF
>TRBV3-1/TRBV3-2|TRBD1|TRBJ1-2|few
TGTGCCAGCAGCCAGTTGGACAGGGGGTATCTTGGCTACACCTTC
CASSQLDRGYLGYTF
>TRBV21-1|NA|TRBJ2-1|NA
TGTGCCAGCAGCAGGGGGCATGACAATGAGCAGTTCTTC
CASSRGHDNEQFF
>TRBV29-1|NA|TRBJ2-5|NA
TGCAGCGTTACGGTGGGGGGAGAGACCCAGTACTTC
CSVTVGGETQYF
>TRBV9|NA|TRBJ1-6|NA
TGTGCCAGCAGCGCCCGAGCTAATTCACCCCTCCACTTT
CASSARANSPLHF
>TRBV7-2|TRBD2|TRBJ2-1|NA
TGTGCCAGCAGCCCCGGACTAGCGGCCCCGGGGGAGCAGTTCTTC
CASSPGLAAPGEQFF
>TRBV27|NA|TRBJ2-2|once
TGTGCCAGCAGGGCGCAGGTTACTAGTCTGGGGGAGCTGTTTTTT
CASRAQVTSLGELFF
>TRBV2|NA|TRBJ1-1|NA
TGTGCCAGCAATCGCGGGGATATCTCTGAAGCTTTCTTT
CASNRGDISEAFF
>TRBV3-1/TRBV3-2|NA|TRBJ2-1|NA
TGTGCCAGCAGCCAAGATACCCGGGTGAACTTCTTC
CASSQDTRVNFF
>TRBV7-9|TRBD2|TRBJ2-1|NA
TGTGCCAGCAGCCTCACTAGCGCCGCCTACAATGAGCAGTTCTTC
CASSLTSAAYNEQFF
>TRBV18|TRBD2|TRBJ2-1|NA
TGTGCCAGCTCACCCCCTAATGTAGCGGGGGGGGGCAATGAGCAGTTCTTC
CASSPPNVAGGGNEQFF
>TRBV2|TRBD1|TRBJ1-2|NA
TGTGCCAGCAGTCCAGGACAGGGCCACTATGGCTACACCTTC
CASSPGQGHYGYTF
>TRBV6-5|NA|TRBJ1-1|NA
TGTGCCAGCACCAGGGTAAGGGGGAACACTGAAGCTTTCTTT
CASTRVRGNTEAFF
>TRBV19|NA|TRBJ1-3|NA
TGTGCCAGTAGTCCGCTAGGAAAGGCCTTCCTCGGGGACACCATATATTTT
CASSPLGKAFLGDTIYF
>TRBV21-1|NA|TRBJ1-5|NA
TGTGCCAGCAGCAAAGCAGGGGGCAGCAATCAGCCCCAGCATTTT
CASSKAGGSNQPQHF
>TRBV2|TRBD1|TRBJ1-1|NA
TGTGCCAGCAAGGGGGCGAACACTGAAGCTTTCTTT
CASKGANTEAFF
>TRBV30|NA|TRBJ1-3|NA
TGTGCCTGGGGCCCTGAGGTGCGAAACACCATATATTTT
CAWGPEVRNTIYF
>TRBV11-1|NA|TRBJ2-3|NA
TGTGCCAGCAGCTCCCGGGGGAGTCAAGGAGATACGCAGTATTTT
CASSSRGSQGDTQYF
>TRBV2|TRBD1|TRBJ1-4|NA
TGTGCCAGCAGTGCCGGACAGGGACGGTTAACTAATGAAAAACTGTTTTTT
CASSAGQGRLTNEKLFF
>TRBV19|NA|TRBJ2-7|NA
TGTGCCAGTAGTAGGGCAGTCTCCTACGAGCAGTACTTC
CASSRAVSYEQYF
>TRBV15|NA|TRBJ1-2|NA
TGTGCCACCAGCCGGAGGGCGACCGACTATGGCTACACCTTC
CATSRRATDYGYTF
>TRBV24-1|NA|TRBJ2-7|NA
TGTGCCACCAGTGAGCGAGGTGCGTACGAGCAGTACTTC
CATSERGAYEQYF
>TRBV27|NA|TRBJ1-3|NA
TGTGCCAGCAGTGGGGGGGGCAGGGGCTCTGGAAACACCATATATTTT
CASSGGGRGSGNTIYF
>TRBV19|TRBD1|TRBJ1-6|NA
TGTGCCAGTACCGACAGGGGGGGTTCACCCCTCCACTTT
CASTDRGGSPLHF
>TRBV6-5|NA|TRBJ1-2|NA
TGTGCCAGCAACAAGGGGGGGCGCAGCAGTTATGGCTACACCTTC
CASNKGGRSSYGYTF
>TRBV7-8|TRBD2|TRBJ2-7|NA
TGTGCCAGCAGCTTACGACCCATCGGGACTAGCGGGACCTCCTACGAGCAGTACTTC
CASSLRPIGTSGTSYEQYF
>TRBV5-6|TRBD1|TRBJ2-7|NA
TGTGCCAGCAGCTCGGGACAGTCCTACGAGCAGTACTTC
CASSSGQSYEQYF
>TRBV25-1|NA|TRBJ2-3|NA
TGTGCCAGCAGTGAACGACAAATGGGGCGAGATACGCAGTATTTT
CASSERQMGRDTQYF
>TRBV6-5|TRBD1|TRBJ2-5|NA
TGTGCCAGCAGTTATGGACAGGGGACAAATTCGGAGACCCAGTACTTC
CASSYGQGTNSETQYF
>TRBV2|NA|TRBJ1-5|NA
TGTGCCAGCAGTGACAGGGGTAGCAATCAGCCCCAGCATTTT
CASSDRGSNQPQHF
>TRBV19|TRBD1|TRBJ1-2|NA
TGTGCCAGTACGGACAGGGGATATGGCTACACCTTC
CASTDRGYGYTF
>TRBV2|TRBD2|TRBJ2-1|few
TGTGCCAGCAGCCGGGAAGAGGGGACTATCAGGTACAATGAGCAGTTCTTC
CASSREEGTIRYNEQFF
>TRBV6-4|NA|TRBJ2-7|few
TGTGCCAAAGAGCAGGGTTCGCTGTTCTACGAGCAGTACTTC
CAKEQGSLFYEQYF
>TRBV2|NA|TRBJ2-7|NA
TGTGCCAGCGGCCTTAGGGGAACTGGGTACGAGCAGTACTTC
CASGLRGTGYEQYF
>TRBV10-3|NA|TRBJ1-2|NA
TGTGCCATCAGTGAGACAGGGTCTTCTAACTATGGCTACACCTTC
CAISETGSSNYGYTF
>TRBV11-2|TRBD2|TRBJ2-2|NA
TGTGCCAGCAGCTCTGTCCGACTAGCGGGGACCAACACCGGGGAGCTGTTTTTT
CASSSVRLAGTNTGELFF
>TRBV11-3|TRBD2|TRBJ2-1|once
TGTGCCAGCAGCCCCAGGCTAGCGGCGGACAATGAGCAGTTCTTC
CASSPRLAADNEQFF
>TRBV2|NA|TRBJ1-1|NA
TGTGCCAGCAGCGACGACAGGTCGAACACTGAAGCTTTCTTT
CASSDDRSNTEAFF
>TRBV28|TRBD1|TRBJ1-1|NA
TGTGCCAGCAGTTCTCTCCAGACAGGGACCTATGAAGCTTTCTTT
CASSSLQTGTYEAFF
>TRBV29-1|NA|TRBJ2-1|few
TGCAGCGCCGCCCGGACAGCTAACAATGAGCAGTTCTTC
CSAARTANNEQFF
>TRBV28|NA|TRBJ1-1|few
TGTGCCAGCGAAGGGGGCACTGAAGCTTTCTTT
CASEGGTEAFF
>TRBV4-1|NA|TRBJ2-2|few
TGCGCCAGCAGCCCGCCGGCCGGGGAGCTGTTTTTT
CASSPPAGELFF
>TRBV30|NA|TRBJ2-5|NA
TGTGCCTGGAGCGCCCCTGTTAAGGGCCGGGGAGAGACCCAGTACTTC
CAWSAPVKGRGETQYF
>TRBV5-8|NA|TRBJ2-3|NA
TGTGCCAGCAGCTTTCCCCCCCGGGCAGATACGCAGTATTTT
CASSFPPRADTQYF
>TRBV6-1|TRBD1|TRBJ2-6|few
TGTGCCAGCAGTGAAGCTGGACAGGGAACAAGCTCTGGGGCCAACGTCCTGACTTTC
CASSEAGQGTSSGANVLTF
>TRBV6-5|NA|TRBJ2-7|NA
TGTGCCAGCAGAACAGACAGGCTGGCCTACGAGCAGTACTTC
CASRTDRLAYEQYF
>TRBV28|TRBD2|TRBJ2-7|NA
TGTGCCAGCAGTTTAGTAAGGGGTCCGGGGAAGGGACTACCAAAGCAGTACTTC
CASSLVRGPGKGLPKQYF
>TRBV19|NA|TRBJ1-2|NA
TGTGCCAGTAGTCCCGAGGGAGTCTATGGCTACACCTTC
CASSPEGVYGYTF
>TRBV11-1|NA|TRBJ2-7|NA
TGTGCCAGCAGCCGCCCATCCGGGACATCCCTCGAGCAGTACTTC
CASSRPSGTSLEQYF
>TRBV3-1/TRBV3-2|NA|TRBJ2-1|NA
TGTGCCAGCAGTCCCGGGACTGCCTACTACAATGAGCAGTTCTTC
CASSPGTAYYNEQFF
>TRBV19|NA|TRBJ1-4|NA
TGTGCCAGTAGTCCCCCAGGGGCCGCAACTAATGAAAAACTGTTTTTT
CASSPPGAATNEKLFF
>TRBV18|NA|TRBJ2-1|NA
TGTGCCAGCTCAGGTACTAGGGACAATGAGCAGTTCTTC
CASSGTRDNEQFF
>TRBV3-1/TRBV3-2|NA|TRBJ2-2|NA
TGTGCCAGCAGCCAAGAGTCCCTCGGTTGGGGGAGGCGAAACACCGGGGAGCTGTTTTTT
CASSQESLGWGRRNTGELFF
>TRBV10-2|TRBD1|TRBJ2-7|NA
TGCGCCAGCAGTGACTCACCGGGACAGGGGATCTACGAGCAGTACTTC
CASSDSPGQGIYEQYF